This TCR beta chain stems from a study of OX40 agonist ivuxolimab in advanced cancers. Turning to the study itself: Dose-escalation cases comprised hepatocellular carcinoma, melanoma, renal cell or head and neck cancer. Prior anti-PD-1, anti-PD-L1 or anti-CTLA-4 therapy did not bar entry, and more than 35% had some.

For this clone: The antigen is not known.

The CDR3 covers 14 residues. Between the trimmed V and J ends, which lost 5 bases and 0 bases, there was a span of 5 bases. CDR1 SGHTA and CDR2 FQGTGA come from the germline V gene. Method: immunoSEQ multiplex PCR; TCRdb's copy keeps in-frame clones and lacks some. This sample has some 54,000 clones, with less than 90% found just once. Whole-study findings and limits: By week 6 at 0.1 to 3.0 mg/kg, blood CD4+ and CD8+ T cells had expanded clonally.

This sample comprised CD4+ or CD8+ T cells sorted from blood, obtained in a trial of the OX40 agonist ivuxolimab. The chain joins TRBV7-3 to TRBJ2-6, with no clear D. The sequence came from an adult with an advanced solid tumor such as melanoma, head and neck, liver or kidney cancer. CDR3 coding DNA: TGTGCCAGCAGCCTCAGCTCTGGGGCCAACGTCCTGACTTTC. Residues: CASSLSSGANVLTF.